The clone carrying this T cell receptor beta chain appeared many times. No antigen is known for it. V trimming: 3 bases; J trimming: 0 bases; junction bases outside the gene matches: 8. Germline CDR1 and CDR2: SGHTA and FQGNSA. The CDR3 is 16 residues long. The sample comes from a study of response to subunit inactivated influenza vaccine. Study-wide findings and caveats: Authors suggested seasonal influenza vaccinations each recruit few new T cells.

TCRdb ran MiXCR on the RT-PCR reads and lists one entry per CDR3 protein. The sample contains around 580,000 distinct CDR3 sequences, about 15% of which appear only once. Sequenced material: PBMCs from blood, taken 11 to 12 days after vaccination. V is TRBV7-2 and J is TRBJ2-7; 7 positions agree with TRBD2. This clonotype was sampled from a middle-aged man who received an inactivated influenza vaccine. The CDR3 loop reads CASSFSGFSSSYEQYF. CDR3 in DNA: TGTGCCAGCAGCTTTAGCGGGTTTTCTAGCTCCTACGAGCAGTACTTC.